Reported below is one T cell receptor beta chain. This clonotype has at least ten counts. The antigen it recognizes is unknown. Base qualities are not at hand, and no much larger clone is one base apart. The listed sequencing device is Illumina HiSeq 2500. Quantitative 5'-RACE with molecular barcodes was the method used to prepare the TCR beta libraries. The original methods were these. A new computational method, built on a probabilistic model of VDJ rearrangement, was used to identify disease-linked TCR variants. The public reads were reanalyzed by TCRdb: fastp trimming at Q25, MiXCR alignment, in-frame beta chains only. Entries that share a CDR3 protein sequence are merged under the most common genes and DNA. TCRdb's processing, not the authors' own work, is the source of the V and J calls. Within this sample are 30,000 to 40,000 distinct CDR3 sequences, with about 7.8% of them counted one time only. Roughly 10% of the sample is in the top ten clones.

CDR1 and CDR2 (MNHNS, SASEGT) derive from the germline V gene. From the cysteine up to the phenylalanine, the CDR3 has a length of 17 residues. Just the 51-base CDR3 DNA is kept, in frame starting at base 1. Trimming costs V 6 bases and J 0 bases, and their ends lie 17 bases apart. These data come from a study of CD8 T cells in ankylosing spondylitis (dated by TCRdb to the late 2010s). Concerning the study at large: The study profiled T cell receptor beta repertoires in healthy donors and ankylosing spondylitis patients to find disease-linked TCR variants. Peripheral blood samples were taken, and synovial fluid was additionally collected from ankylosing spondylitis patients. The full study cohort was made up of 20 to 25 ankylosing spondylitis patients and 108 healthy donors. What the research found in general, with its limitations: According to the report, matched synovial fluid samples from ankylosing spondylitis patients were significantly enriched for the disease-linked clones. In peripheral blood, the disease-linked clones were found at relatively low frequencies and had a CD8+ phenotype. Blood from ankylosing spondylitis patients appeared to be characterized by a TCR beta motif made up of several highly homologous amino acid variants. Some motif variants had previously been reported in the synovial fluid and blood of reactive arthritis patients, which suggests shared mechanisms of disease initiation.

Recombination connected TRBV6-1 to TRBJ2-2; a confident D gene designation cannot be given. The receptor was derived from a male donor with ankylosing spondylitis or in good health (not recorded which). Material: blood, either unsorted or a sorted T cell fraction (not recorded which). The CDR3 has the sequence CASRRTPSASNTGELFF. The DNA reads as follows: TGTGCCAGCAGGAGGACGCCATCAGCATCGAACACCGGGGAGCTGTTTTTT.